Below, 9 T cell receptor beta chains from the same sample are listed, as sequenced in a study of T cells in Graves' hyperthyroidism and ophthalmopathy. What was amplified from RNA transcripts were TCR beta CDR3 regions. RT-PCR in the first round (using the HTBI primer set) targeted the TCR CDR3. Each CDR3 protein gets one entry after TCRdb re-called the multiplex PCR reads with MiXCR. The sample lists around 520,000 distinct CDR3 sequences, 12% to 15% occurring once. Sequencing was carried out using blood. These receptors were collected from a woman in her thirties or forties with Graves' hyperthyroidism.

This clonotype was recorded at least ten times. The chain couples TRBV5-5 to TRBJ1-5, with 7 nucleotides matching TRBD1. Germline lookup yields CDR1 SGHKS and CDR2 YYEKEE (reference sequence). There are 15 residues in the CDR3. V lost 0 bases and J lost 7; bases outside the gene matches: 7. The CDR3 DNA is TGTGCCAGCAGCTTGGGTACAGGGGCCAGACAGCCCCAGCATTTT. The encoded protein is CASSLGTGARQPQHF.

CDR3 sequence (DNA): TGTGCCAGCAGCTTAGAAGGGTGGTATGGCTACACCTTC. Amino acid sequence: CASSLEGWYGYTF. The genes are TRBV7-2 and TRBJ1-2; the D is unclear. The germline CDR1 and CDR2 sequences are SGHTA and FQGNSA. The V end lost 1 base, the J end lost 5 bases, and 8 bases lay between the germline ends. CDR3 size: 13 residues.

This clonotype appeared many times. The J gene is TRBJ1-1, the V gene TRBV20-1, with D uncertain. The germline V gene has CDR1 DFQATT and CDR2 SNEGSKA (reference sequence). Trimming removed 0 bases from V and 0 bases from J, with 11 bases in between. The CDR3 has 15 residues. This CDR3 reads CSARDLGLLNTEAFF. CDR3 bases: TGCAGTGCTAGAGATTTGGGGTTATTGAACACTGAAGCTTTCTTT.

This clonotype was recorded at least ten times. This chain uses TRBV28 with TRBJ1-1, with TRBD1 as a possible D gene (5 bases). The CDR3 sequence is 14 residues long. The germline V gene encodes CDR1 MDHEN and CDR2 SYDVKM. The ends were cut back, 9 bases at V and 1 base at J, with 15 bases in the middle. In DNA, the CDR3 is TGTGCCAGAGCCACCGGGGACGAGAACACTGAAGCTTTCTTT. As protein: CARATGDENTEAFF.

This clonotype occurred a few times. V usage is TRBV3-1 and J usage is TRBJ1-6; TRBD1 aligns across 7 bases. CDR1 is LGHDT, CDR2 YNNKEL, per germline (reference sequence). The CDR3 has 16 residues. V dropped 0 bases and J dropped 12; count of bases not matched to a gene: 11. CDR3 protein: CASSQDRTGPAKPLHF. The CDR3 nucleotides read TGTGCCAGCAGCCAAGATCGGACAGGCCCGGCAAAACCCCTCCACTTT.

This clonotype showed up many times. This chain uses TRBV12-3 or TRBV12-4 with TRBJ2-6; TRBD1 matches at 8 bases. With V trimmed by 5 bases and J by 0 bases, 9 bases remained unmatched. This CDR3 spans 18 amino acids. The CDR3 DNA reads as TGTGCCAGCAGTCCCCGACAGGGGACCCTCTCTGGGGCCAACGTCCTGACTTTC. This sequence encodes CASSPRQGTLSGANVLTF.

The rearrangement uses TRBV2 and TRBJ1-5, with 7 bases identical to TRBD1. The ends lost 0 bases at V and 5 bases at J; junction bases unmatched: 4. The CDR3 is made up of 15 amino acids. Germline loops: CDR1 SNHLY, CDR2 FYNNEI. The CDR3 loop reads CASSEALGGYQPQHF. In DNA, the CDR3 is TGTGCCAGCAGTGAAGCGCTAGGGGGCTATCAGCCCCAGCATTTT.

This clonotype was picked up a small number of times. This rearrangement joins TRBV2 to TRBJ2-2; 8 bases align to TRBD1. With 9 bases clipped from V and 3 bases from J, the junction kept 6 bases outside the gene matches. In germline, CDR1 is SNHLY, CDR2 FYNNEI. The CDR3 consists of 14 residues. Written as DNA, the CDR3 is TGTGCCAGTACAGGGGGGCGGGACACCGGGGAGCTGTTTTTT. This encodes CASTGGRDTGELFF.

This clonotype was observed a handful of times. This chain connects TRBV10-1 to TRBJ2-3, with 11 bases identical to TRBD2. The CDR3 spans 16 residues. V lost 8 bases to trimming and J lost 4 bases; unmatched junction nucleotides: 11. From germline, CDR1 is WNHNN and CDR2 SYGVQD (reference sequence). CDR3 nucleotides: TGCGCCAGCTCTAGAGGTAGCGGGAGGGCCTCAGATACGCAGTATTTT. As protein: CASSRGSGRASDTQYF.